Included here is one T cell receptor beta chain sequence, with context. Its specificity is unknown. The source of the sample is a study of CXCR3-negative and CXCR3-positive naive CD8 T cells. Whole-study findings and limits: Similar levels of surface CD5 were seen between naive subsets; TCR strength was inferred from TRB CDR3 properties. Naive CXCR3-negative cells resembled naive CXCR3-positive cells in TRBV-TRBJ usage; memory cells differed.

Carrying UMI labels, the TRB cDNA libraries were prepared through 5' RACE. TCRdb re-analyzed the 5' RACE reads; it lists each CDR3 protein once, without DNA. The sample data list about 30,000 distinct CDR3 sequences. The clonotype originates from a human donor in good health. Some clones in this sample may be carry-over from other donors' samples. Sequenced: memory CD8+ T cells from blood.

The CDR3 here is CSVEGLPSSYNEQFF. This chain links TRBV29-1 with TRBJ2-1; the D call of TRBD2 rests on TCRdb alone, since no DNA is present to check it. This CDR3 has 15 amino acids. CDR1 is SQVTM and CDR2 is ANQGSEA in the germline V gene.